The rows below give T cell receptor beta chains drawn from one sample of a study of T cell responses to AZD1222 COVID-19 vaccine. Generated by immunoSEQ multiplex PCR, the TCRdb table keeps only in-frame clones and is missing some. Of 170,000 or so clones listed, about 93% are singletons. The source material was peripheral blood, sampled 28 days after the second dose of the MenACWY control vaccine. The receptors were gathered from an adult who received the MenACWY meningococcal vaccine as a control. CDR3s include the opening cysteine and the closing phenylalanine or tryptophan.

j_gene | v_gene | CDR3aa
TRBJ1-2 | TRBV4-3 | CASSQGQVINYGYTF
TRBJ1-5 | TRBV30 | CAWGGQGRSNQPQHF
TRBJ2-2 | TRBV5-1 | CASSLTMTGELFF
TRBJ1-2 | TRBV19 | CASWGREDYGYTF
TRBJ2-7 | TRBV6-5 | CASAESDSYEQYF
TRBJ1-6 | TRBV28 | CASSLTGIRYNSPLHF
TRBJ1-1 | TRBV27 | CASRILGNTEAFF
TRBJ1-5 | TRBV2 | CASSEQQTSNQPQHF
TRBJ2-1 | TRBV5-1 | CARGGGGGTPSYNEQFF
TRBJ2-1 | TRBV29-1 | CSVETSGGPWRNEQFF
TRBJ1-2 | TRBV28 | CASSEYRGQSGYTF
TRBJ1-3 | TRBV6-1 | CASSEMPLQHTIYF